Sequencing of this TCR beta chain was carried out in a study of early T cells in non-severe SARS-CoV-2 infection. About the research overall: Whole-blood bulk RNA, unsorted, was sequenced, and chains were unpaired.

The study's findings and limits: Using VDJdb, the matching emphasized anti-spike CD8 responses while missing private and CD4 specificities.

To note about this clonotype: What it binds is unknown.

Individual cDNA molecules each received unique molecular identifiers attached to them. TCRdb recomputed calls from the 5' RACE reads with MiXCR, one row per CDR3 protein. The sample yields 32,000 or so distinct CDR3 sequences, less than 6.5% seen once. The sample comprised whole blood. The TCR originated in an adult who was a healthcare worker with PCR-confirmed SARS-CoV-2 infection or an uninfected control (not recorded which).

CDR3 coding DNA: TGTGCCAGCAGTTACTCGAACGGTGAGCAGTTCTTC. Residues: CASSYSNGEQFF. This chain joins TRBV6-6 and TRBJ2-1; D gene unclear. Trimming stripped 0 bases from V and 9 bases from J, with 6 bases between. The CDR3 has 12 amino acids. Germline CDR1 and CDR2: MNHNY and SVGAGI (reference sequence).